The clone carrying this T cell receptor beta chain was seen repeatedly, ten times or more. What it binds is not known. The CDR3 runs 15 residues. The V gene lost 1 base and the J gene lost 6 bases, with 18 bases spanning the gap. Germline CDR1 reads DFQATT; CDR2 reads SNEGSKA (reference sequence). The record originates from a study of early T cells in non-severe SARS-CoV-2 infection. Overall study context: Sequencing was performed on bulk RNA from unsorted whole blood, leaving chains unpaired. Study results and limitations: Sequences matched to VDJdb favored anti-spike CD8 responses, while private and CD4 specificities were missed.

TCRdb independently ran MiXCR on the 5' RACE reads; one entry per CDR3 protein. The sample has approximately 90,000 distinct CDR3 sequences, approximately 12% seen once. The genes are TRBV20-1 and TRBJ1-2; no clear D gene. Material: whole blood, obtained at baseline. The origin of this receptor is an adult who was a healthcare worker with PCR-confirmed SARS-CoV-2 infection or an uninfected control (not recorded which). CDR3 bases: TGCAGTGCTAGAGCACCTACCGAACGACTTCATGGCTACACCTTC. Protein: CSARAPTERLHGYTF.